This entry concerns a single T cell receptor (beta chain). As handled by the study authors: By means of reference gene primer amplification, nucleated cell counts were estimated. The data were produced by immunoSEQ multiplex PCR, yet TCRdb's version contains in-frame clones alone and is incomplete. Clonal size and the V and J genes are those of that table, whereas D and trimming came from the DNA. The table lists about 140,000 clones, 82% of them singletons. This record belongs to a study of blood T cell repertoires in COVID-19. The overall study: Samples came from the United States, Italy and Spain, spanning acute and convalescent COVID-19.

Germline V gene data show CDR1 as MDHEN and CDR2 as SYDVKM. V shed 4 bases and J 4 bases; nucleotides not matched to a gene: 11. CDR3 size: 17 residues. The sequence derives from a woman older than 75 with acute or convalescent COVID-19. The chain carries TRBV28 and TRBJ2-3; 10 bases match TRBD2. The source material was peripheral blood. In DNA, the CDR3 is TGTGCCAGCAGTTCGCCCCGAGCGGGGGGGCCCCCAGATACGCAGTATTTT. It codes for CASSSPRAGGPPDTQYF.